Following are 10 T cell receptor beta chains from one sample sequenced in a study of identical twins. TCRdb independently ran MiXCR on the 5' RACE reads; one entry per CDR3 protein. The sample has roughly 690,000 distinct CDR3 sequences; 5.5% to 7.5% are singletons. Sequencing used naive T cells sorted from blood. Source of these receptors: a man aged 18 to 30 in good health.

This clonotype was observed at least ten times. The V gene is TRBV24-1, the J gene TRBJ2-7; 9 nucleotides line up with TRBD1. The CDR3 is made up of 13 amino acids. Trimming cost V 4 bases and J 7 bases; bases outside gene matches: 4. The germline V gene encodes CDR1 KGHDR and CDR2 SFDVKD. The CDR3 reads CATSERDREEQYF. The CDR3 DNA reads as TGTGCCACCAGTGAACGGGACAGGGAAGAGCAGTACTTC.

This clonotype was seen ten or more times. The chain employs TRBV4-2 and TRBJ1-4; no clear D gene. Germline V CDR1 and CDR2: LGHNA, YNFKEQ. The CDR3 contains 12 residues. V was cut by 0 bases and J by 6 bases, with 2 bases left in between. This CDR3 is CASSQDDEKLFF. CDR3 bases: TGTGCCAGCAGCCAAGACGATGAAAAACTGTTTTTT.

Turning to this clonotype: With a much larger clone just one base away, this may be a read error. As the CDR3 is not closed by the conserved phenylalanine or tryptophan, this likely results from a read error. The chain is built from TRBV7-9 and TRBJ2-2, with unresolved D. This CDR3 is 13 amino acids long. The V gene's germline CDR1 is SEHNR and CDR2 FQNEAQ (reference sequence). The V and J ends lost 2 bases and 6 bases respectively, with 7 bases between them. The CDR3 region has the DNA TGTGCCAGCAGCTTACCCCACGCCGGGGAGCTGTTTTCT. Its protein is CASSLPHAGELFS.

This clonotype has ten or more counts. The CDR3 nucleotides are TGCGCCAGCAGATTCGCCCCCGGGGCTGGAAACACCATATATTTT. This gives the protein CASRFAPGAGNTIYF. This chain links TRBV5-1 with TRBJ1-3, with D uncertain. The CDR3 totals 15 residues. The V gene's germline CDR1 is SGHRS and CDR2 YFSETQ. With 5 bases removed from V and 2 bases from J, the gap between germline ends came to 14 bases.

This clonotype was detected only a few times. V usage is TRBV10-2 and J usage is TRBJ1-1; the D is unclear. Germline-derived CDR1 and CDR2 are WSHSY and SAAADI. This CDR3 has 11 amino acids. V lost 2 bases, J lost 4 bases, and 2 bases lay in between. Here the CDR3 DNA reads TGCGCCAGCAGTGAGGCCACTGAAGCTTTCTTT. This sequence encodes CASSEATEAFF.

This clonotype turned up a few times. The chain carries TRBV11-2 and TRBJ2-7, with a weak D call TRBD2 (5 bases). The length of the CDR3 is 16 residues. Germline V CDR1 and CDR2: SGHAT, FQNNGV. Trimming removed 5 bases at V and 6 bases at J, with 23 bases between. The CDR3 nucleotides read TGTGCCAGCAGCCCCGCTAATGAGGGTATGAGAGGCGAGCAGTACGTC. It codes for CASSPANEGMRGEQYV.

This chain connects TRBV28 to TRBJ1-5; 11 bases line up with TRBD1. The germline gives CDR1 MDHEN, CDR2 SYDVKM. The ends lost 5 bases at V and 5 bases at J; junction bases unmatched: 5. This CDR3 has 15 amino acids. CDR3 DNA: TGTGCCAGCAGTGCGGACAGGGGGCTTGATCAGCCCCAGCATTTT. It translates to CASSADRGLDQPQHF.

This clonotype has a count of ten or more. V and J are TRBV12-3 or TRBV12-4 and TRBJ2-5; tentatively, D is TRBD2 (6 bases). V lost 6 bases and J 3 bases, leaving 11 bases between the germline ends. The CDR3 extends over 13 amino acids. The CDR3 reads CASRGPGEETQYF. The CDR3 DNA reads as TGTGCCAGCAGGGGCCCGGGGGAAGAGACCCAGTACTTC.

This clonotype was found many times. The CDR3, as DNA: TGTGCCAGCAGCTTATTGGAGACAGAGCAGTTCTTC. It is translated as CASSLLETEQFF. The chain combines TRBV13 with TRBJ2-1; D is unresolved. Looked up from germline, CDR1 is PRHDT and CDR2 is FYEKMQ (reference sequence). V was shortened by 2 bases and J by 10 bases, with 9 bases between the two germline ends. The CDR3 extends over 12 amino acids.

This clonotype was recorded many times. This chain links TRBV12-3 or TRBV12-4 with TRBJ2-6; no firm D call. V was trimmed by 5 bases and J by 1 base, leaving 6 bases between them. This CDR3 spans 14 amino acids. The CDR3 protein is CASSQLSGANVLTF. The DNA for the CDR3 is TGTGCCAGCAGTCAACTGTCTGGGGCCAACGTCCTGACTTTC.